One sample yielded the 5 T cell receptor beta chains listed below, sequenced in a study of blood T cell repertoires in COVID-19. This table comes from immunoSEQ multiplex PCR, and its TCRdb copy is limited to in-frame clones, with some not included. Of about 160,000 clones listed, 82% are singletons. The material sequenced was peripheral blood. The source is a woman aged 80 or over with active or convalescent COVID-19.

This clone occurred a few times. The chain combines TRBV19 with TRBJ1-1; D might be TRBD1 (6 bases). The CDR3 spans 14 residues. Trimming cost V 2 bases and J 5 bases, with 12 bases left between them. CDR1 is LNHDA, CDR2 SQIVND, per germline (reference sequence). The CDR3 coding sequence is TGTGCCAGTAGTATATACGGTAGGGGGACTGAAGCTTTCTTT. Translating it yields CASSIYGRGTEAFF.

This rearrangement joins TRBV5-6 to TRBJ2-6; TRBD1 aligns across 7 bases. V shed 4 bases, J shed 1 base, and the junction held 8 bases outside the gene matches. This CDR3 contains 17 residues. Germline CDR1 and CDR2: SGHDT and YYEEEE. CDR3 nucleotide sequence: TGTGCCAGCAGCCCCTGGACAGGAGCATCTGGGGCCAACGTCCTGACTTTC. Protein sequence: CASSPWTGASGANVLTF.

The chain uses TRBV7-9 and TRBJ2-1; weak D call: TRBD1 (5 bases). Trimming took off 1 base at V and 3 bases at J, with 10 bases between the two ends. The CDR3 runs to 15 residues. CDR1 SEHNR and CDR2 FQNEAQ come from the germline V gene (reference sequence). The CDR3 loop is CASSLEQGYYNEQFF. CDR3 bases: TGTGCCAGCAGCTTAGAGCAGGGTTACTACAATGAGCAGTTCTTC.

This CDR3 reads CASSPSRAIDTEAFF. In nucleotides, the CDR3 is TGTGCCAGCTCACCATCGAGGGCCATTGACACTGAAGCTTTCTTT. The chain carries TRBV18 and TRBJ1-1; D gene uncertain. Trimming stripped 2 bases from V and 3 bases from J, with 13 bases between. Germline V lookup: CDR1 KGHSH, CDR2 LQKENI. This CDR3 has 15 residues.

The CDR3 DNA reads as TGCGCCAGCAGCTTAGGACACCCCGACACCGGGGAGCTGTTTTTT. Its translation is CASSLGHPDTGELFF. V usage is TRBV5-1 and J usage is TRBJ2-2, with D perhaps TRBD1 (5 bases). The length of the CDR3 is 15 residues. V shed 2 bases and J shed 3 bases, with 11 bases lying between them. Per the germline V gene, CDR1 is SGHRS and CDR2 is YFSETQ.